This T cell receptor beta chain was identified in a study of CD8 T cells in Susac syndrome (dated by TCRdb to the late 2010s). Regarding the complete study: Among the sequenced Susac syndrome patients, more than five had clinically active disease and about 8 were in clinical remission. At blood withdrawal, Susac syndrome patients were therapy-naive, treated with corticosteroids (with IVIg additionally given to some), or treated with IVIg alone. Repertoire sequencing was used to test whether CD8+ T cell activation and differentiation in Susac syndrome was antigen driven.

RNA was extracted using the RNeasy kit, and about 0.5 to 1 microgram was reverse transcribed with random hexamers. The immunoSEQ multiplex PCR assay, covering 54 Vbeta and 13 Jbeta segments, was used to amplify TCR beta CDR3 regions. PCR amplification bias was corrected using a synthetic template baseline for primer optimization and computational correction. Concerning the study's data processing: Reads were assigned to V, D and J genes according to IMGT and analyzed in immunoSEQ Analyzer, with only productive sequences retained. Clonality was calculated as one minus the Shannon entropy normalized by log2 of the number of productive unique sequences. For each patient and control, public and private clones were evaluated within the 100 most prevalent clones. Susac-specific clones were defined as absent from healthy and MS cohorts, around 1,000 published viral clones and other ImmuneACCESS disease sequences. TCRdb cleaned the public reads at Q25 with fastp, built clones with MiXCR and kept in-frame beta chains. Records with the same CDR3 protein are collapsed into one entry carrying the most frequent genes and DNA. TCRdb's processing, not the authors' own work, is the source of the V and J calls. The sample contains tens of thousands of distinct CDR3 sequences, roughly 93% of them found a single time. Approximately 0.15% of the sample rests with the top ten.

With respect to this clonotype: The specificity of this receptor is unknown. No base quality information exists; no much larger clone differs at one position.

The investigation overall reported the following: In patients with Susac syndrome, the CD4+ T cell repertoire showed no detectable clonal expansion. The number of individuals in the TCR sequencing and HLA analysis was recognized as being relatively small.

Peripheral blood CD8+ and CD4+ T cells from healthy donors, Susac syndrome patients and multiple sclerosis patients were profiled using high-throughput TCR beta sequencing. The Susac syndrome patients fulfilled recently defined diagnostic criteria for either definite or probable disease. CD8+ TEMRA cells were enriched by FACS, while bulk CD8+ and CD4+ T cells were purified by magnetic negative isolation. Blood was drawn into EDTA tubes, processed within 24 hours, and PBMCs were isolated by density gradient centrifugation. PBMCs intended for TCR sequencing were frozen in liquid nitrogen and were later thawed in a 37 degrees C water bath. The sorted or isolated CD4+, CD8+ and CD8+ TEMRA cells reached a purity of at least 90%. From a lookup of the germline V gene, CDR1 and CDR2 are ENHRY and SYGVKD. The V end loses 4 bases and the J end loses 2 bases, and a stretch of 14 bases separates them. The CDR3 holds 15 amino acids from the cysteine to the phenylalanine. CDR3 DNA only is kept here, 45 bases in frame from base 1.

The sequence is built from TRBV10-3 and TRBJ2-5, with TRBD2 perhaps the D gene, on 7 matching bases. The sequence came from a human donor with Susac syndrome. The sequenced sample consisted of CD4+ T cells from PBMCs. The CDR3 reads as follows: CAISVGGGEQETQYF. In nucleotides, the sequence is TGTGCCATCAGTGTCGGAGGGGGGGAGCAAGAGACCCAGTACTTC.